This T cell receptor (beta chain) was sequenced in a study of early T cells in non-severe SARS-CoV-2 infection. The study's findings and limits: Matching with VDJdb favored anti-spike CD8 responses (missing private and CD4 specificities).

As regards this clonotype: Its antigen is unidentified.

Individual cDNA molecules received unique molecular identifiers. TCRdb analysed the 5' RACE reads with MiXCR anew, one entry per CDR3 protein. The table lists 75,000 to 100,000 distinct CDR3 sequences, about 15% of them singletons. Germline values: CDR1 WNHNN, CDR2 SYGVQD (reference sequence). Deletions cut 3 bases from V and 3 bases from J, with 9 bases between. CDR3 length: 14 amino acids. The chain joins TRBV10-1 to TRBJ1-3; D gene uncertain. The specimen was whole blood. The source is an adult who was a healthcare worker with PCR-confirmed SARS-CoV-2 infection or an uninfected control (not recorded which). The CDR3 nucleotides are TGCGCCAGCAGTGAACCCGGGTTTGGAAACACCATATATTTT. This translates into CASSEPGFGNTIYF.